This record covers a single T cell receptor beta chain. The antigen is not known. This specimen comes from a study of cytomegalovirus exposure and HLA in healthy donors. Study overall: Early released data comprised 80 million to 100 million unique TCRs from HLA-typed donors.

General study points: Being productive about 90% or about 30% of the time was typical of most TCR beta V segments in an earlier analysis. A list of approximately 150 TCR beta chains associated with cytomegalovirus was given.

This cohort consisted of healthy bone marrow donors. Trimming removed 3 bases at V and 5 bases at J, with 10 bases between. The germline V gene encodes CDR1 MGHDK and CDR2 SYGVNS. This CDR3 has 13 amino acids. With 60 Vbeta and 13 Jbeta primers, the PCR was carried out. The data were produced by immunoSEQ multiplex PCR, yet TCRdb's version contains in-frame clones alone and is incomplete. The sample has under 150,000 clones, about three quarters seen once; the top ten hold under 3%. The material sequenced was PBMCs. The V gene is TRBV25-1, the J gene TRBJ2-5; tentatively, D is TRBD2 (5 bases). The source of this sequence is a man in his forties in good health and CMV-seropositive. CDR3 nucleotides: TGTGCCAGCAGTGACGGGAAGGTGGAGACCCAGTACTTC. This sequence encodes CASSDGKVETQYF.